A selection of T cell receptor beta chains follows, all from one sample in a study of shared clonotypes between healthy human individuals. Clones were read by immunoSEQ multiplex PCR, and TCRdb kept only the in-frame ones, dropping some. The sample lists hundreds of thousands of clones, around 96% occurring once. The sequenced sample consisted of naive CD8+ T cells sorted from blood. Every receptor here comes from a woman aged 25 to 39 in good health. Each CDR3 is given with its conserved first and last residue. A D gene is named only where the DNA matches it firmly. Only some rows state a clone size, as once, few, many or a class for expanded clones.

v_call: TRBV28; d_call: NA; cdr3_length: 13; j_call: TRBJ1-2; clone_size: NA; cdr3_nt: TGTGCCAGCAGTCCTCCAGGGGTTAGTGGCTACACCTTC; cdr3_aa: CASSPPGVSGYTF
v_call: TRBV4-1; d_call: NA; cdr3_length: 14; j_call: TRBJ2-7; clone_size: NA; cdr3_nt: TGCGCCAGCAGCCCTGATTGGGATTCTGGCGAGCAGTACTTC; cdr3_aa: CASSPDWDSGEQYF
v_call: TRBV6-1; d_call: TRBD2; cdr3_length: 17; j_call: TRBJ2-3; clone_size: NA; cdr3_nt: TGTGCCAGCAGTGAGATTGGACTAGCGGGAGATCCAGATACGCAGTATTTT; cdr3_aa: CASSEIGLAGDPDTQYF
v_call: TRBV4-1; d_call: NA; cdr3_length: 13; j_call: TRBJ2-7; clone_size: NA; cdr3_nt: TGCGCCAGCAGCCAAGATCGGAGATACGAGCAGTACTTC; cdr3_aa: CASSQDRRYEQYF
v_call: TRBV28; d_call: TRBD2; cdr3_length: 14; j_call: TRBJ2-1; clone_size: NA; cdr3_nt: TGTGCCAGCTACAATAGCGGGACGAACAATGAGCAGTTCTTC; cdr3_aa: CASYNSGTNNEQFF
v_call: TRBV5-6; d_call: NA; cdr3_length: 16; j_call: TRBJ2-1; clone_size: NA; cdr3_nt: TGTGCCAGCAGCTCCACGGGGTTTGGGGCTTACAATGAGCAGTTCTTC; cdr3_aa: CASSSTGFGAYNEQFF
v_call: TRBV28; d_call: TRBD2; cdr3_length: 16; j_call: TRBJ2-2; clone_size: NA; cdr3_nt: TGTGCCAGCAGCACACTAGCGGGAGTGGGTCCCGGGGAGCTGTTTTTT; cdr3_aa: CASSTLAGVGPGELFF
v_call: TRBV7-9; d_call: TRBD1; cdr3_length: 14; j_call: TRBJ2-2; clone_size: NA; cdr3_nt: TGTGCCAGCTCACGGGACAGCAACACCGGGGAGCTGTTTTTT; cdr3_aa: CASSRDSNTGELFF
v_call: TRBV16; d_call: TRBD1; cdr3_length: 16; j_call: TRBJ2-7; clone_size: NA; cdr3_nt: TGTGCCAGCAGCCAAACGCAGGACAGGGTTCCTCAAAAGCAGTACTTC; cdr3_aa: CASSQTQDRVPQKQYF
v_call: TRBV11-2; d_call: TRBD2; cdr3_length: 15; j_call: TRBJ2-7; clone_size: NA; cdr3_nt: TGTGCCAGCAGCTTAGCCGGTAGCGGGAGGTACGAGCAGTACTTC; cdr3_aa: CASSLAGSGRYEQYF
v_call: TRBV4-2; d_call: TRBD1; cdr3_length: 14; j_call: TRBJ1-5; clone_size: NA; cdr3_nt: TGTGCCAGCAGCCCCGGACAGGGCAATCAGCCCCAGCATTTT; cdr3_aa: CASSPGQGNQPQHF
v_call: TRBV4-1; d_call: NA; cdr3_length: 16; j_call: TRBJ1-5; clone_size: few; cdr3_nt: TGCGCCAGCAGCCAATCTATGGTCCAAGTTCTTCAGCCCCAGCATTTT; cdr3_aa: CASSQSMVQVLQPQHF
v_call: TRBV29-1; d_call: NA; cdr3_length: 13; j_call: TRBJ2-1; clone_size: NA; cdr3_nt: TGCAGCGTTGAAACTACCGACTACAATGAGCAGTTCTTC; cdr3_aa: CSVETTDYNEQFF
v_call: TRBV11-2; d_call: NA; cdr3_length: 17; j_call: TRBJ2-5; clone_size: NA; cdr3_nt: TGTGCCAGCAGCTTGCTTTCCTGGACAGAAGCTAAAGAGACCCAGTACTTC; cdr3_aa: CASSLLSWTEAKETQYF
v_call: TRBV2; d_call: NA; cdr3_length: 14; j_call: TRBJ1-3; clone_size: NA; cdr3_nt: TGTGCCAGCAGTGACGGGGGGTCTGGAAACACCATATATTTT; cdr3_aa: CASSDGGSGNTIYF
v_call: TRBV7-2; d_call: NA; cdr3_length: 15; j_call: TRBJ2-1; clone_size: once; cdr3_nt: TGTGCCAGCAGCTTTATAGCGGAGCCCTACAATGAGCAGTTCTTC; cdr3_aa: CASSFIAEPYNEQFF
v_call: TRBV9; d_call: TRBD2; cdr3_length: 15; j_call: TRBJ2-1; clone_size: NA; cdr3_nt: TGTGCCAGCAGTGGGAGCGGGGAACATTACAATGAGCAGTTCTTC; cdr3_aa: CASSGSGEHYNEQFF
v_call: TRBV27; d_call: TRBD1; cdr3_length: 14; j_call: TRBJ1-1; clone_size: NA; cdr3_nt: TGTGCCAGCAGACCGGGACAGGGACGTACTGAAGCTTTCTTT; cdr3_aa: CASRPGQGRTEAFF
v_call: TRBV4-1; d_call: TRBD2; cdr3_length: 19; j_call: TRBJ2-1; clone_size: NA; cdr3_nt: TGCGCCAGCAGCCAAGATGGACTAGTATCTGCCGGGTCCTACAATGAGCAGTTCTTC; cdr3_aa: CASSQDGLVSAGSYNEQFF
v_call: TRBV29-1; d_call: NA; cdr3_length: 11; j_call: TRBJ2-7; clone_size: NA; cdr3_nt: TGCAGCGTTGAGATTAGCCACGAGCAGTACTTC; cdr3_aa: CSVEISHEQYF
v_call: TRBV5-1; d_call: TRBD2; cdr3_length: 18; j_call: TRBJ2-1; clone_size: NA; cdr3_nt: TGCGCCAGCAGCTTGGCGGGGACCAGCGGGAGAACCAACAATGAGCAGTTCTTC; cdr3_aa: CASSLAGTSGRTNNEQFF
v_call: TRBV27; d_call: NA; cdr3_length: 14; j_call: TRBJ1-5; clone_size: NA; cdr3_nt: TGTGCCAGCAGTTTACCGGGGGCTAATCAGCCCCAGCATTTT; cdr3_aa: CASSLPGANQPQHF
v_call: TRBV7-9; d_call: NA; cdr3_length: 12; j_call: TRBJ1-1; clone_size: NA; cdr3_nt: TGTGCCAGCAGCCGGGGGGGACCGGAAGCTTTCTTT; cdr3_aa: CASSRGGPEAFF
v_call: TRBV9; d_call: NA; cdr3_length: 16; j_call: TRBJ1-4; clone_size: NA; cdr3_nt: TGTGCCAGCAGCGCCGCAGGGTATGCAACTAATGAAAAACTGTTTTTT; cdr3_aa: CASSAAGYATNEKLFF
v_call: TRBV11-3; d_call: TRBD2; cdr3_length: 18; j_call: TRBJ2-1; clone_size: NA; cdr3_nt: TGTGCCAGCAGCGTCTCTAGCGGGAGGGCCGGTTCCTACAATGAGCAGTTCTTC; cdr3_aa: CASSVSSGRAGSYNEQFF
v_call: TRBV7-7; d_call: TRBD2; cdr3_length: 15; j_call: TRBJ2-1; clone_size: NA; cdr3_nt: TGTGCCAGCAGCTTCCTAACGGGAGGATTTGATGAGCAGTTCTTC; cdr3_aa: CASSFLTGGFDEQFF
v_call: TRBV30; d_call: NA; cdr3_length: 13; j_call: TRBJ1-1; clone_size: few; cdr3_nt: TGTGCCTGGGGCCTTGGGGGGAACACTGAAGCTTTCTTT; cdr3_aa: CAWGLGGNTEAFF
v_call: TRBV7-9; d_call: NA; cdr3_length: 15; j_call: TRBJ2-2; clone_size: NA; cdr3_nt: TGTGCCAGCAGCTTAGGGGGGACGAACACCGGGGAGCTGTTTTTT; cdr3_aa: CASSLGGTNTGELFF
v_call: TRBV4-1; d_call: TRBD2; cdr3_length: 16; j_call: TRBJ2-2; clone_size: NA; cdr3_nt: TGCGCCAGCAGCCAAATGACTAGCGGGACGACCGGGGAGCTGTTTTTT; cdr3_aa: CASSQMTSGTTGELFF
v_call: TRBV20-1; d_call: NA; cdr3_length: 11; j_call: TRBJ1-2; clone_size: NA; cdr3_nt: TGCAGTGCTAGAGATCTTGACGCGATGACCTTC; cdr3_aa: CSARDLDAMTF
v_call: TRBV7-9; d_call: NA; cdr3_length: 15; j_call: TRBJ1-1; clone_size: few; cdr3_nt: TGTGCCAGCAGCCGTCCGGGACGGGAAATGGACTGGGCTTTCTTT; cdr3_aa: CASSRPGREMDWAFF
v_call: TRBV13; d_call: TRBD2; cdr3_length: 15; j_call: TRBJ2-7; clone_size: once; cdr3_nt: TGTGCCAGCAGCTTTGGACTAGCGGGATCCTACGAGCAGTACTTC; cdr3_aa: CASSFGLAGSYEQYF
v_call: TRBV28; d_call: TRBD2; cdr3_length: 17; j_call: TRBJ2-3; clone_size: NA; cdr3_nt: TGTGCCAGCAGTCCTACCCGACTAGCGGGAGTCACAGATACGCAGTATTTT; cdr3_aa: CASSPTRLAGVTDTQYF
v_call: TRBV5-6; d_call: NA; cdr3_length: 12; j_call: TRBJ2-3; clone_size: NA; cdr3_nt: TGTGCCAGCAGCTTAGCCCCAGATACGCAGTATTTT; cdr3_aa: CASSLAPDTQYF
v_call: TRBV19; d_call: NA; cdr3_length: 15; j_call: TRBJ2-2; clone_size: NA; cdr3_nt: TGTGCCAGTAGTATGGGACTTACGAACACCGGGGAGCTGTTTTTT; cdr3_aa: CASSMGLTNTGELFF
v_call: TRBV7-3; d_call: NA; cdr3_length: 16; j_call: TRBJ2-1; clone_size: NA; cdr3_nt: TGTGCCAGCAGCTTAACGGGTGGGCGGGGCTACAATGAGCAGTTCTTC; cdr3_aa: CASSLTGGRGYNEQFF
v_call: TRBV27; d_call: TRBD2; cdr3_length: 13; j_call: TRBJ2-2; clone_size: NA; cdr3_nt: TGTGCCAGCAGTCGCGGGGGGGGCGGGGAGCTGTTTTTT; cdr3_aa: CASSRGGGGELFF
v_call: TRBV29-1; d_call: NA; cdr3_length: 13; j_call: TRBJ1-2; clone_size: NA; cdr3_nt: TGCAGCGTTGAAAAGCAGGGAAGTCATGGCTACACCTTC; cdr3_aa: CSVEKQGSHGYTF
v_call: TRBV5-4; d_call: TRBD2; cdr3_length: 17; j_call: TRBJ2-3; clone_size: NA; cdr3_nt: TGTGCCAGCAGCGAGCATTTAGCGGGGACAAGCACAGATACGCAGTATTTT; cdr3_aa: CASSEHLAGTSTDTQYF
v_call: TRBV30; d_call: NA; cdr3_length: 12; j_call: TRBJ2-7; clone_size: NA; cdr3_nt: TGTGCCTGGGCTAGCGAGCCCTACGAGCAGTACTTC; cdr3_aa: CAWASEPYEQYF
v_call: TRBV13; d_call: NA; cdr3_length: 11; j_call: TRBJ1-2; clone_size: NA; cdr3_nt: TGTGCCAGCAGCTTAGAGGATGGCTACACCTTC; cdr3_aa: CASSLEDGYTF
v_call: TRBV19; d_call: TRBD1; cdr3_length: 19; j_call: TRBJ2-7; clone_size: NA; cdr3_nt: TGTGCCAGTAGTATATACGCACGAGGTGAGGGACAGGGGGCAGTCGAGCAGTACTTC; cdr3_aa: CASSIYARGEGQGAVEQYF
v_call: TRBV27; d_call: TRBD1; cdr3_length: 15; j_call: TRBJ1-2; clone_size: NA; cdr3_nt: TGTGCCAGCGGACCCGGGACAGGGGGCGACTATGGCTACACCTTC; cdr3_aa: CASGPGTGGDYGYTF
v_call: TRBV4-2; d_call: NA; cdr3_length: 17; j_call: TRBJ1-5; clone_size: NA; cdr3_nt: TGTGCCAGCAGCCAAGATCTAGGGACGGTTAGCAATCAGCCCCAGCATTTT; cdr3_aa: CASSQDLGTVSNQPQHF
v_call: TRBV5-4; d_call: NA; cdr3_length: 16; j_call: TRBJ1-1; clone_size: NA; cdr3_nt: TGTGCCAGCAGCTTGGAGGGTCGAACTATGAACACTGAAGCTTTCTTT; cdr3_aa: CASSLEGRTMNTEAFF
v_call: TRBV7-9; d_call: NA; cdr3_length: 16; j_call: TRBJ1-3; clone_size: NA; cdr3_nt: TGTGCCAGCACCCCCGGCGTCCGACCTTCTGGAAACACCATATATTTT; cdr3_aa: CASTPGVRPSGNTIYF
v_call: TRBV6-1; d_call: TRBD2; cdr3_length: 18; j_call: TRBJ2-1; clone_size: NA; cdr3_nt: TGTGCCAGCAGTGAAAAGTGGTGGGGACTAGCGTCCTACAATGAGCAGTTCTTC; cdr3_aa: CASSEKWWGLASYNEQFF
v_call: TRBV28; d_call: TRBD1; cdr3_length: 14; j_call: TRBJ2-1; clone_size: NA; cdr3_nt: TGTGCCAGCACCGGGACAGATGACTACAATGAGCAGTTCTTC; cdr3_aa: CASTGTDDYNEQFF
v_call: TRBV28; d_call: NA; cdr3_length: 16; j_call: TRBJ1-1; clone_size: NA; cdr3_nt: TGTGCCAGCAGTTCCGCTTGGGTTGTAGGGAACACTGAAGCTTTCTTT; cdr3_aa: CASSSAWVVGNTEAFF
v_call: TRBV13; d_call: NA; cdr3_length: 12; j_call: TRBJ2-3; clone_size: NA; cdr3_nt: TGTGCCAGCAGTTCGGTTTCGGGAACGCAGTATTTT; cdr3_aa: CASSSVSGTQYF
v_call: TRBV9; d_call: TRBD1; cdr3_length: 15; j_call: TRBJ2-7; clone_size: NA; cdr3_nt: TGTGCCAGCAGCGTTTCTTGGACAGGGGGATACGAGCAGTACTTC; cdr3_aa: CASSVSWTGGYEQYF
v_call: TRBV28; d_call: TRBD1; cdr3_length: 14; j_call: TRBJ2-2; clone_size: NA; cdr3_nt: TGTGCCAGCAGTGGACAGGGGGCGACCGGGGAGCTGTTTTTT; cdr3_aa: CASSGQGATGELFF
v_call: TRBV10-2; d_call: NA; cdr3_length: 14; j_call: TRBJ2-7; clone_size: NA; cdr3_nt: TGCGCCAGCAGCCTTAGCGGAAACCGATACGAGCAGTACTTC; cdr3_aa: CASSLSGNRYEQYF
v_call: TRBV28; d_call: NA; cdr3_length: 14; j_call: TRBJ1-2; clone_size: NA; cdr3_nt: TGTGCCAGCAGTCCCCCCCGGGAATGGTATGGCTACACCTTC; cdr3_aa: CASSPPREWYGYTF
v_call: TRBV6-1; d_call: TRBD2; cdr3_length: 17; j_call: TRBJ2-5; clone_size: NA; cdr3_nt: TGTGCCAGCAGTGAAGCGGTGACTAGCTCTTACCAAGAGACCCAGTACTTC; cdr3_aa: CASSEAVTSSYQETQYF